A selection of T cell receptor beta chains follows, all from one sample in a study of blood T cell repertoires in COVID-19. Data came from immunoSEQ multiplex PCR; TCRdb stores just in-frame clones and leaves some out. The repertoire holds about 90,000 clones, 60% to 85% seen once, with 6.5% to 9% in the top ten. Specimen: peripheral blood. These receptor sequences come from a man in his sixties or seventies with acute or convalescent COVID-19. Each CDR3 is given without its conserved first and last residue. Each record gives: V gene, CDR3 protein.

V: TRBV11-2
CDR3: ASSPPWREQF

V: TRBV11-2
CDR3: ASSDSGLAANEQF

V: TRBV24-1
CDR3: ATSGGQVLGTGELF

V: TRBV5-6
CDR3: ASSPGTGVNYGYT

V: TRBV19
CDR3: ASSTTGGRSDEQF

V: TRBV18
CDR3: ASSRQGTTDTQY

V: TRBV9
CDR3: ASSVGAVIAKNIQY

V: TRBV11-1
CDR3: ASSRDLNTEAF

V: TRBV7-2
CDR3: ASSAWTGTETQY

V: TRBV7-8
CDR3: ASSREGRYQPQH

V: TRBV28
CDR3: ASTLDRVNTEAF

V: TRBV7-2
CDR3: ASSLGKANYGYT

V: TRBV5-4
CDR3: ASSLAWTGPLPGNTEAF

V: TRBV27
CDR3: ASSFYSNQPQH

V: TRBV20-1
CDR3: SASLGQNSPLH

V: TRBV28
CDR3: ASSLVGGSGNTIY

V: TRBV28
CDR3: ASSIDRGNGYT

V: TRBV4-2
CDR3: ASSQVSATGVNSPLH

V: TRBV18
CDR3: ASSEGPNTEAF

V: TRBV3-1/TRBV3-2
CDR3: ASSQSRKARQGDGYT

V: TRBV5-5
CDR3: ASSLEGARNAEQY

V: TRBV7-9
CDR3: ASSLVGGDEPWSSYEQY

V: TRBV15
CDR3: ATSRGTGTGDQETQY

V: TRBV5-1
CDR3: ASRTGTGALNTEAF

V: TRBV4-1
CDR3: ASSQEPREDEQF

V: TRBV4-1
CDR3: ASSQLRERFRETQY

V: TRBV3-1/TRBV3-2
CDR3: ASSQGWGEAGTGELF

V: TRBV5-1
CDR3: ASSLGGTGMWNEQF

V: TRBV7-2
CDR3: ASSRDRDREAF

V: TRBV29-1
CDR3: SALPGRETQY

V: TRBV24-1
CDR3: ATSDLPSGRATGELF